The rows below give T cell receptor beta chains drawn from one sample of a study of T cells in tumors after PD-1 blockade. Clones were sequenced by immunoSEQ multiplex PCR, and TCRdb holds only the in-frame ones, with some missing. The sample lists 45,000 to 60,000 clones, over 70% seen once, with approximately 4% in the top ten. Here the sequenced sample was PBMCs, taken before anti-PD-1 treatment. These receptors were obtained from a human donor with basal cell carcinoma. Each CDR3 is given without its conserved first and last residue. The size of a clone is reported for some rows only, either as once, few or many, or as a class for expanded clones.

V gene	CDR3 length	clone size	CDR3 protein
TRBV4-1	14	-	ASSQDRGITNEKLF
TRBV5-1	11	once	ASAQLDVYGYT
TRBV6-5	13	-	ASIRTSISQETQY
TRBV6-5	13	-	ASRPTGWGDQPQH
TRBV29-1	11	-	SVRGSYNSPLH
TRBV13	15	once	ASSSVSLEAPTDTQY
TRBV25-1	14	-	ASSGGSSRKVQPQH
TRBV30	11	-	AWSSYTKETQY
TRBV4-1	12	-	ASSQGGGRNEQF
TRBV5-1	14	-	ASSGGLVLSYNEQF
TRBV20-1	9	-	RIQGDYGYT
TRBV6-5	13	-	ASSLEGPNTGELF
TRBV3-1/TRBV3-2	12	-	ASRYGPVNTEAF
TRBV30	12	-	AWSRGLTDNEQF
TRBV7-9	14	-	ASSLVPSGSYNEQF
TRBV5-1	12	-	ASSLQGTKEKLF
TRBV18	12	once	ASSLTTHQETQY
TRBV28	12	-	ASSPPGQGDVLT
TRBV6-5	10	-	ASSYSTGSYT
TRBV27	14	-	ASSLGGAGIRSPLH
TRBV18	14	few	ASSPPGGDGNQPQH
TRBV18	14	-	ASSPTIGQGSYEQY
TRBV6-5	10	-	ASQGGTGELF
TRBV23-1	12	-	ASSQNRGNQPQH
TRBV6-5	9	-	ASKENQPQH
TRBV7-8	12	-	ASTVTGSNTEAF
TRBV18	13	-	ASSPPNGGGTEAF
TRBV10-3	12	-	ATLGDRGSYEQY
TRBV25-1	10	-	ASSPGGETQY